A single sample is the source of the 5 T cell receptor beta chains below, sequenced in a study of T cell responses to AZD1222 COVID-19 vaccine (dated by TCRdb to 2020 to 2023). Interpreted using the paper, the time point label stands for: about 28 days (+/-7) after the second vaccine dose. This specimen's treatment or condition label, interpreted: meningococcal conjugate vaccine given as trial control. The library came from the immunoSEQ multiplex PCR assay. TCRdb's version of the immuneACCESS table is confined to in-frame rearrangements and falls short of the full clone set. An unresolved V gene accounts for under half of the shortfall where checked; the remainder is of unknown origin. In this sample the table shows about 180,000 clones, over 85% of which occur a single time. Around 0.93% of the sample is in the top ten clones. This sample comprised peripheral blood, obtained 28 days after the second dose of the MenACWY control vaccine. Source of these receptors: an adult who received the MenACWY meningococcal vaccine as a control.

The genes are TRBV12-3 or TRBV12-4 and TRBJ1-1; D gene uncertain. Trimming pared 8 bases from V and 1 base from J, leaving 11 bases between. This CDR3 comprises 13 residues. CDR3 protein: CASLWLGNTEAFF. CDR3 coding DNA: TGTGCCAGCCTCTGGTTAGGGAACACTGAAGCTTTCTTT.

The J gene is TRBJ1-2, the V gene TRBV12-5; D not resolved. The ends were cut back, 3 bases at V and 6 bases at J, with 11 bases in the middle. The CDR3 consists of 13 residues. Per germline, CDR1 LGHNT and CDR2 FRNRAP. The CDR3 DNA reads as TGTGCTAGTGGTTTCGTAGGGATGGATGGCTACACCTTC. Protein: CASGFVGMDGYTF.

This chain links TRBV5-1 with TRBJ1-1; D perhaps matches TRBD1 (6 bases). V was trimmed by 4 bases and J by 1 base, leaving 17 bases between them. The CDR3 has 16 amino acids. The germline gives CDR1 SGHRS, CDR2 YFSETQ. CDR3 DNA: TGCGCCAGCAGCACCCGGGGGCCAGCGGGGAACACTGAAGCTTTCTTT. This translates into CASSTRGPAGNTEAFF.

V gene TRBV28 combines with J gene TRBJ1-6; no reliable D call. This CDR3 is 16 amino acids long. Trimming took 4 bases from V and 8 from J, leaving 18 bases between them. Germline CDR1 is MDHEN and CDR2 is SYDVKM. The CDR3 reads CASSSISVRWDSPLHF. In DNA form, the CDR3 reads TGTGCCAGCAGTTCCATCTCGGTACGTTGGGATTCACCCCTCCACTTT.

The chain uses TRBV5-1 and TRBJ1-6; 7 bases match TRBD1. This CDR3 is 14 amino acids long. Looked up from germline, CDR1 is SGHRS and CDR2 is YFSETQ. V was pared by 2 bases and J by 8 bases, with 4 bases of the junction left unmatched. The DNA of the CDR3 is TGCGCCAGCAGCTTACAGGGGAAAGATTCACCCCTCCACTTT. It is translated as CASSLQGKDSPLHF.